This T cell receptor delta chain was obtained from a study of γδ T cells in repeated Plasmodium falciparum infection. Study in general: Some Malian samples span acute malaria episodes; others come from no-transmission periods.

This clone was detected ten times or more. TCRdb reapplied CATT to the multiplex PCR reads. This repertoire shows some 100,000 delta-chain clones, more than 1.4% found once; its top ten account for 9%. The specimen sequenced was gamma-delta T cells from blood. This sequence was found in a pool of human donors (malaria-infected and uninfected, not separated).

For the CDR3, the DNA is TGTGCTCTTGGGGAACCCTACGTGGGGGATCCCACCGATAAACTCATCTTT. Its translation is CALGEPYVGDPTDKLIF. The chain joins TRDV1 to TRDJ1; TRDD3 matches 8 bases. This CDR3 region has 17 residues. V lost 1 base, J lost 1 base, and 8 bases stayed unmatched. Germline CDR1 TSWWSYY, CDR2 QGS.